This T cell receptor (beta chain) was retrieved from a study of T cell clonality in common variable immunodeficiency. The protocol was immunoSEQ multiplex PCR, while the TCRdb copy is restricted to in-frame clones and leaves out a portion. Recorded here are under 60,000 clones, none singletons. This clone was seen repeatedly, ten times or more. Antigen unknown. Read sequence stops 3 residues before the CDR3 end, and the germline J gene provides the missing end. Most patients and controls had Caucasian heritage. With 4 bases clipped from V and 2 bases from J, the junction kept 6 bases outside the gene matches. There are 15 residues in the CDR3. General study findings and limits: Reportedly, TCR beta sequences from common variable immunodeficiency showed fewer deletions and N-nucleotide insertions. CVID subjects had higher TCRbeta clonality than healthy controls, most marked in about a third.

Material: peripheral blood mononuclear cells. The gene calls are TRBV12-3 or TRBV12-4 and TRBJ2-7; 9 bases fit TRBD1. The clonotype was recovered from a person between 18 and 75 years old in good health. The DNA read from the CDR3 is TGTGCCAGCAGTTCTCGGGACAGGGTCCCCTACGAG. As protein: CASSSRDRVPYE. The complete CDR3 reads CASSSRDRVPYEQYF.